The rows below give T cell receptor beta chains drawn from one sample of a study of blood T cell repertoires in COVID-19. Data came from immunoSEQ multiplex PCR; TCRdb stores just in-frame clones and leaves some out. The data hold under 400,000 clones, with around nine tenths observed a single time. What was sequenced was PBMCs or T cells enriched from blood (not recorded which). The source is a woman aged 25-40 years who had been exposed to COVID-19. Both conserved end residues are part of each CDR3. Each record gives: CDR3 length, J gene, V gene, clone size, D gene, CDR3 protein, CDR3 DNA. D genes are given only for firm matches. Not all rows give a size; the values are once, few, many and, for expanded clones, a class.

len: 14
j_gene: TRBJ1-2
v_gene: TRBV9
abundance: .
d_gene: .
CDR3aa: CASSATEGNYGYTF
CDR3nt: TGTGCCAGCAGTGCAACCGAGGGAAACTATGGCTACACCTTC

len: 15
j_gene: TRBJ2-1
v_gene: TRBV23-1
abundance: .
d_gene: TRBD2
CDR3aa: CASSQAGGPNNEQFF
CDR3nt: TGCGCCAGCAGTCAAGCGGGGGGCCCCAACAATGAGCAGTTCTTC

len: 14
j_gene: TRBJ1-6
v_gene: TRBV11-2
abundance: .
d_gene: .
CDR3aa: CASSPTSQGSPLHF
CDR3nt: TGTGCCAGCAGCCCTACTAGCCAGGGTTCACCCCTCCACTTT

len: 15
j_gene: TRBJ2-2
v_gene: TRBV5-1
abundance: .
d_gene: .
CDR3aa: CASSLAPGATGELFF
CDR3nt: TGCGCCAGCAGCTTGGCCCCAGGGGCCACCGGGGAGCTGTTTTTT

len: 14
j_gene: TRBJ2-2
v_gene: TRBV25-1
abundance: few
d_gene: .
CDR3aa: CASSVYSMTGELFF
CDR3nt: TGTGCCAGCAGTGTGTACAGTATGACCGGGGAGCTGTTTTTT

len: 16
j_gene: TRBJ1-1
v_gene: TRBV28
abundance: .
d_gene: TRBD1
CDR3aa: CASSPRQGLSNTEAFF
CDR3nt: TGTGCCAGCAGCCCCAGACAGGGGCTCTCTAACACTGAAGCTTTCTTT

len: 15
j_gene: TRBJ1-5
v_gene: TRBV7-8
abundance: .
d_gene: .
CDR3aa: CASSLVRSARRPQHF
CDR3nt: TGTGCCAGCAGCTTAGTGAGGTCAGCCCGGCGGCCCCAGCATTTT

len: 12
j_gene: TRBJ2-7
v_gene: TRBV2
abundance: .
d_gene: .
CDR3aa: CASSRYRYEQYF
CDR3nt: TGTGCCAGCAGCCGTTACCGGTACGAGCAGTACTTC

len: 14
j_gene: TRBJ1-2
v_gene: TRBV19
abundance: .
d_gene: .
CDR3aa: CASTPDRSNYGYTF
CDR3nt: TGTGCCAGTACCCCAGACAGATCTAACTATGGCTACACCTTC

len: 19
j_gene: TRBJ2-1
v_gene: TRBV4-2
abundance: .
d_gene: TRBD1
CDR3aa: CASSQGGARRDSSYNEQFF
CDR3nt: TGTGCCAGCAGCCAAGGTGGGGCACGCCGGGACAGCTCCTACAATGAGCAGTTCTTC

len: 13
j_gene: TRBJ1-5
v_gene: TRBV28
abundance: .
d_gene: .
CDR3aa: CASSFTGNQPQHF
CDR3nt: TGTGCCAGCAGTTTTACCGGTAATCAGCCCCAGCATTTT

len: 14
j_gene: TRBJ1-2
v_gene: TRBV28
abundance: .
d_gene: .
CDR3aa: CASSLATGLNGYTF
CDR3nt: TGTGCCAGCAGTTTAGCCACAGGGCTTAATGGCTACACCTTC

len: 15
j_gene: TRBJ2-5
v_gene: TRBV28
abundance: .
d_gene: TRBD2
CDR3aa: CASRAPGLAWETQYF
CDR3nt: TGTGCCAGCAGAGCCCCGGGACTAGCTTGGGAGACCCAGTACTTC

len: 17
j_gene: TRBJ1-2
v_gene: TRBV11-2
abundance: .
d_gene: TRBD1
CDR3aa: CASSRPLVANRGPGYTF
CDR3nt: TGTGCCAGCAGCCGCCCCCTTGTGGCAAACAGGGGGCCTGGCTACACCTTC

len: 15
j_gene: TRBJ2-1
v_gene: TRBV7-9
abundance: .
d_gene: .
CDR3aa: CASSLDQGAYNEQFF
CDR3nt: TGTGCCAGCAGCTTAGACCAGGGCGCCTACAATGAGCAGTTCTTC

len: 15
j_gene: TRBJ1-5
v_gene: TRBV28
abundance: .
d_gene: .
CDR3aa: CASSFSGGGNQPQHF
CDR3nt: TGTGCCAGCAGTTTTTCGGGGGGGGGCAATCAGCCCCAGCATTTT

len: 15
j_gene: TRBJ1-2
v_gene: TRBV14
abundance: .
d_gene: .
CDR3aa: CASSQDGGTNYGYTF
CDR3nt: TGTGCCAGCAGCCAAGATGGCGGAACTAACTATGGCTACACCTTC

len: 16
j_gene: TRBJ2-4
v_gene: TRBV6-2/TRBV6-3
abundance: .
d_gene: TRBD1
CDR3aa: CASSPRQGIAKNIQYF
CDR3nt: TGTGCCAGCAGTCCCCGACAGGGGATAGCCAAAAACATTCAGTACTTC

len: 11
j_gene: TRBJ1-2
v_gene: TRBV12-2
abundance: .
d_gene: .
CDR3aa: CANYKNYGYTF
CDR3nt: TGTGCAAATTACAAAAACTATGGCTACACCTTC

len: 15
j_gene: TRBJ2-3
v_gene: TRBV9
abundance: .
d_gene: TRBD2
CDR3aa: CASSVSTSRTDTQYF
CDR3nt: TGTGCCAGCAGCGTATCGACTAGCAGAACAGATACGCAGTATTTT

len: 16
j_gene: TRBJ1-6
v_gene: TRBV5-1
abundance: .
d_gene: TRBD1
CDR3aa: CASSLDFDRGRSPLHF
CDR3nt: TGCGCCAGCAGCTTGGATTTTGACAGGGGGCGGTCACCCCTCCACTTT

len: 16
j_gene: TRBJ2-4
v_gene: TRBV13
abundance: .
d_gene: TRBD1
CDR3aa: CASSIRGLSDKNIQYF
CDR3nt: TGTGCCAGCAGCATCAGGGGGCTTTCGGACAAAAACATTCAGTACTTC

len: 15
j_gene: TRBJ2-1
v_gene: TRBV30
abundance: .
d_gene: .
CDR3aa: CAWSVGASLYNEQFF
CDR3nt: TGTGCCTGGAGTGTAGGGGCGTCCCTTTACAATGAGCAGTTCTTC